These 20 T cell receptor beta chains originate from one sample sequenced in a study of OX40 agonist ivuxolimab in advanced cancers. Generated by immunoSEQ multiplex PCR, the TCRdb table keeps only in-frame clones and is missing some. The sample holds about 130,000 clones; 90% are singletons and the top ten take roughly 0.99%. This sample comprised CD4+ or CD8+ T cells sorted from blood, obtained in a trial of the OX40 agonist ivuxolimab. The receptors come from an adult with an advanced solid tumor such as melanoma, head and neck, liver or kidney cancer.

This sequence joins TRBV7-3 and TRBJ1-1; weak D call: TRBD1 (6 bases). Looked up from germline, CDR1 is SGHTA and CDR2 is FQGTGA. The germline V and J ends were trimmed by 3 bases and 3 bases, with 11 bases remaining between them. CDR3 length: 14 residues. The CDR3 loop reads CASSFRGPDTEAFF. CDR3 sequence (DNA): TGTGCCAGCAGCTTCCGGGGGCCGGACACTGAAGCTTTCTTT.

This clone has a single count. In DNA form, the CDR3 reads TGTGCCAGCAGCCTTATTGGGGCGTCAGGGTACGAGCAGTACTTC. It encodes CASSLIGASGYEQYF. The chain carries TRBV21-1 and TRBJ2-5; TRBD1 was called by the table and not checked on the DNA. The J call may not be correct, given that the DNA end is closer to TRBJ2-7. TRBV21-1 is designated a pseudogene. There are 15 residues in the CDR3.

J is TRBJ1-2 and V is TRBV9, with unresolved D. The CDR3 length is 14 residues. V gave up 1 base and J gave up 3 bases, with 10 bases separating them. Germline values: CDR1 SGDLS, CDR2 YYNGEE. The CDR3 coding sequence is TGTGCCAGCAGCGTAATGCTAGGTGACTATGGCTACACCTTC. This codes for CASSVMLGDYGYTF.

In this sample, this clone turned up once. The chain combines TRBV9 with TRBJ1-1, with unresolved D. CDR3 size: 15 residues. Germline lookup yields CDR1 SGDLS and CDR2 YYNGEE. The V gene lost 4 bases and the J gene lost 0 bases, with 13 bases spanning the gap. The chain's CDR3 is CASSLDMSMNTEAFF. The CDR3, as DNA: TGTGCCAGCAGCCTAGATATGAGCATGAACACTGAAGCTTTCTTT.

The chain employs TRBV30 and TRBJ2-2, with D hard to call. From germline, CDR1 is GTSNPN and CDR2 SVGIG (reference sequence). The CDR3 runs 13 residues. V was pared by 0 bases and J by 5 bases, with 7 bases between. CDR3 loop: CAWSVLQTGELFF. As DNA, the CDR3 is TGTGCCTGGAGTGTACTACAGACCGGGGAGCTGTTTTTT.

The chain has TRBV19 and TRBJ2-7; D is possibly TRBD2 (5 bases). There are 13 residues in the CDR3. The germline V gene has CDR1 LNHDA and CDR2 SQIVND (reference sequence). The V end was cut by 6 bases, the J end by 2 bases, with 11 bases between. The CDR3 sequence: CASRKGETYEQYF. The CDR3 DNA is TGTGCCAGTAGGAAGGGAGAGACCTACGAGCAGTACTTC.

The chain links TRBV7-2 to TRBJ2-3, with 10 bases aligning to TRBD2. CDR1 is SGHTA, CDR2 FQGNSA, per germline. The CDR3 covers 17 residues. Unmatched junction bases numbered 6, after V lost 1 base and J lost 2 bases. CDR3 nucleotide sequence: TGTGCCAGCAGCTTAGACCTAGCGGGAGTTAACACAGATACGCAGTATTTT. Amino acid sequence: CASSLDLAGVNTDTQYF.

V and J are TRBV25-1 and TRBJ1-4, with D maybe TRBD1 (5 bases). Germline V CDR1 and CDR2: MGHDK, SYGVNS. CDR3 size: 16 residues. V lost 2 bases and J lost 0, with 10 bases in between. CDR3 loop: CASSEGGAATNEKLFF. CDR3 nucleotides: TGTGCCAGCAGTGAAGGTGGGGCAGCAACTAATGAAAAACTGTTTTTT.

This chain joins TRBV27 and TRBJ2-1; 10 bases match TRBD2. Germline CDR1 is MNHEY and CDR2 is SMNVEV (reference sequence). This CDR3 contains 16 residues. With 0 bases clipped from V and 10 bases from J, the junction kept 9 bases outside the gene matches. DNA of the CDR3: TGTGCCAGCAGTTTATCGACGGGACTAGCGAATTTAGAGCAGTTCTTC. It is translated as CASSLSTGLANLEQFF.

The chain uses TRBV2 and TRBJ1-5; D unresolved. Per germline, CDR1 SNHLY and CDR2 FYNNEI. Trimming removed 3 bases at V and 6 bases at J, with 15 bases between. This CDR3 spans 15 amino acids. CDR3 sequence reads: CASSEVGRGRQPQHF. The CDR3 DNA follows: TGTGCCAGCAGTGAGGTTGGACGGGGTCGTCAGCCCCAGCATTTT. Using reference TRBV2 and TRBJ1-5 for the parts outside the CDR3, the full variable domain is EPEVTQTPSHQVTQMGQEVILRCVPISNHLYFYWYRQILGQKVEFLVSFYNNEISEKSEIFDDQFSVERPDGSNFTLKIRSTKLEDSAMYFCASSEVGRGRQPQHFGDGTRLSIL.

The sample holds a few counts of this clone. CDR3: CASLRDTQETQYF. CDR3 DNA sequence: TGTGCCAGCTTGCGGGACACCCAAGAGACCCAGTACTTC. This chain connects TRBV2 to TRBJ2-5; D may match TRBD1 or TRBD2 (6 bases each). This CDR3 comprises 13 residues. CDR1 is SNHLY, CDR2 FYNNEI, per germline. V was clipped by 8 bases and J by 1 base, with 11 bases between them.

The rearrangement links TRBV5-1 to TRBJ1-2; D is undetermined. Trimming removed 0 bases at V and 5 bases at J, with 14 bases between. Germline assignment: CDR1 SGHRS and CDR2 YFSETQ. The CDR3 is made up of 15 amino acids. The CDR3, as DNA: TGCGCCAGCAGCTTGGTAGAGGGAGAAACTTATGGCTACACCTTC. This codes for CASSLVEGETYGYTF.

The rearrangement links TRBV5-1 to TRBJ1-4, with a tentative D call TRBD1 (6 bases). This CDR3 has 16 amino acids. Looked up from germline, CDR1 is SGHRS and CDR2 is YFSETQ. Trimming pared 4 bases from V and 0 bases from J, leaving 13 bases between. The CDR3 DNA follows: TGCGCCAGCAGCCCACAAGGGGGGACAACTAATGAAAAACTGTTTTTT. Its protein is CASSPQGGTTNEKLFF.

The rearrangement uses TRBV5-4 and TRBJ2-1, with 9 bases that match TRBD2. The CDR3 length is 16 residues. Trimming took 4 bases from V and 5 from J; bases not matched to a gene: 10. Germline V lookup: CDR1 SGHNT, CDR2 YYREEE (reference sequence). DNA for the CDR3: TGTGCCAGCAGCCCGGGTGGGACTAGCCGTGACAATGAGCAGTTCTTC. This codes for CASSPGGTSRDNEQFF.

The chain links TRBV6-1 to TRBJ2-7; tentatively, D is TRBD2 (6 bases). Trimming shortened V by 7 bases and J by 3 bases, and 19 bases separated the two germline ends. The V gene's germline CDR1 is MNHNS and CDR2 SASEGT. The CDR3 runs to 15 residues. The CDR3 loop is CASKVSGLGGYEQYF. For the CDR3, the DNA is TGTGCCAGCAAAGTTTCCGGGTTGGGGGGCTACGAGCAGTACTTC.

This chain uses TRBV10-3 with TRBJ1-2; 7 nucleotides agree with TRBD1. After removal of 2 bases from V and 8 bases from J, the junction contained 8 bases not matched to a gene. The CDR3 is 14 amino acids. In germline, CDR1 is ENHRY, CDR2 SYGVKD. The CDR3: CAISEGSGGNGYTF. In nucleotides, the CDR3 is TGTGCCATCAGTGAGGGATCAGGGGGTAACGGCTACACCTTC.

The J gene is TRBJ1-2, the V gene TRBV5-4, with 9 bases that match TRBD1. The germline gives CDR1 SGHNT, CDR2 YYREEE (reference sequence). Trimming cost V 4 bases and J 6 bases; bases outside gene matches: 19. This CDR3 is 18 amino acids long. CDR3: CASSINRGTGPPYDGYTF. The CDR3 DNA is TGTGCCAGCAGCATTAATCGCGGGACAGGGCCCCCTTATGATGGCTACACCTTC.

The chain joins TRBV28 to TRBJ1-1; a possible D gene is TRBD1 (5 bases). CDR3 length: 11 residues. Per germline, CDR1 MDHEN and CDR2 SYDVKM. The CDR3 reads CAYRGNGEAFF. In nucleotides, the CDR3 is TGTGCTTATCGGGGGAACGGTGAAGCTTTCTTT.

CDR3 loop: CASSRGQGERETQYF. DNA for the CDR3: TGTGCCAGCAGCCGGGGGCAGGGCGAACGAGAGACCCAGTACTTC. The V call is TRBV7-8, the J call TRBJ2-5, with D perhaps TRBD1 or TRBD2 (6 bases each). V gave up 5 bases and J gave up 4 bases, with 17 bases separating them. The CDR3 is made up of 15 amino acids. Germline values: CDR1 SGHVS, CDR2 FQNEAQ. Supplemented by reference TRBV7-8 and TRBJ2-5, the full variable domain reads GAGVSQSPRYKVAKRGQDVALRCDPISGHVSLFWYQQALGQGPEFLTYFQNEAQLDKSGLPSDRFFAERPEGSVSTLKIQRTQQEDSAVYLCASSRGQGERETQYFGPGTRLLVL.

This chain joins TRBV7-8 and TRBJ1-5; 11 bases match TRBD1. Trimming at V came to 0 bases and at J to 0 bases, leaving 7 bases not matched to a gene. Germline assignment: CDR1 SGHVS and CDR2 FQNEAQ. This CDR3 contains 19 residues. CDR3 sequence (DNA): TGTGCCAGCAGCTTAGCTTTGGACAGGGGGCTCTATAGCAATCAGCCCCAGCATTTT. Translation: CASSLALDRGLYSNQPQHF. The variable domain in full, completed from reference TRBV7-8 and TRBJ1-5, reads GAGVSQSPRYKVAKRGQDVALRCDPISGHVSLFWYQQALGQGPEFLTYFQNEAQLDKSGLPSDRFFAERPEGSVSTLKIQRTQQEDSAVYLCASSLALDRGLYSNQPQHFGDGTRLSIL.